This entry lists 18 T cell receptor beta chains sequenced from one sample in a study of shared clonotypes between healthy human individuals (dated by TCRdb to about 2020). Library method: the immunoSEQ multiplex PCR assay. TCRdb holds this immuneACCESS table with in-frame rearrangements only. Some clones are missing; in checked studies, unresolved V genes explain under half, and the rest has no known cause. The sample contains some 2,400,000 clones, 90% to 96% of them found a single time. The leading ten clones occupy 0.1% to 0.15% of the sample. Sequenced input: naive CD4+ T cells sorted from blood. The sample's cell subset or site label, decoded: CD45RA+ positively selected. All receptors come from a man aged 18 to 30 in good health.

The chain recombines TRBV5-4 with TRBJ2-5; 9 bases line up with TRBD1. The ends lost 2 bases at V and 4 bases at J; junction bases unmatched: 3. This CDR3 has 14 amino acids. Germline V gene sequence: CDR1 SGHNT, CDR2 YYREEE (reference sequence). The CDR3 protein is CASSFSDRGETQYF. CDR3 sequence (DNA): TGTGCCAGCAGCTTTTCGGACAGGGGAGAGACCCAGTACTTC. The whole variable domain, remainder taken from reference TRBV5-4 and TRBJ2-5, is ETGVTQSPTHLIKTRGQQVTLRCSSQSGHNTVSWYQQALGQGPQFIFQYYREEENGRGNFPPRFSGLQFPNYSSELNVNALELDDSALYLCASSFSDRGETQYFGPGTRLLVL.

The V and J genes are TRBV7-9 and TRBJ2-5; TRBD2 agrees at 10 bases. Looked up from germline, CDR1 is SEHNR and CDR2 is FQNEAQ (reference sequence). There are 15 residues in the CDR3. J lost 4 bases, V lost 5 bases, and 7 bases had no gene match. CDR3 in DNA: TGTGCCAGCAGCCAAGGAGCGGGAGGGCGAGAGACCCAGTACTTC. Translating gives CASSQGAGGRETQYF.

The chain couples TRBV25-1 to TRBJ1-4; perhaps TRBD1 as D (6 bases). Germline CDR1 reads MGHDK; CDR2 reads SYGVNS. Trimming stripped 2 bases from V and 4 bases from J, with 11 bases between. This CDR3 region has 15 residues. CDR3 sequence: CASSEGGRLNEKLFF. As DNA, the CDR3 is TGTGCCAGCAGTGAAGGGGGCCGTCTTAATGAAAAACTGTTTTTT.

The chain links TRBV19 to TRBJ2-7; D may match TRBD1 or TRBD2 (6 bases each). Trimming cost V 10 bases and J 4 bases, with 17 bases left between them. The CDR3 covers 13 residues. Germline assignment: CDR1 LNHDA and CDR2 SQIVND (reference sequence). The CDR3 coding sequence is TGTGCCACGTCCAGAGTAGGGGGGTACGAGCAGTACTTC. Protein sequence: CATSRVGGYEQYF.

The J gene is TRBJ2-3, the V gene TRBV6-5; 8 positions match TRBD2. The CDR3 loop spans 13 amino acids. V lost 7 bases, J lost 4 bases, and 4 bases stayed unmatched. CDR1 and CDR2 from the germline V gene are MNHEY and SVGAGI. CDR3 in amino acids: CASTGLAPDTQYF. As DNA, the CDR3 is TGTGCCAGCACCGGACTAGCCCCAGATACGCAGTATTTT.

This rearrangement joins TRBV19 to TRBJ2-1; TRBD1 is a possible D gene (6 bases). Germline V gene lookup returns CDR1 LNHDA and CDR2 SQIVND (reference sequence). This CDR3 contains 15 residues. V was clipped by 8 bases and J by 5 bases, with 19 bases between them. The chain's CDR3 is CASSSQQGNNNEQFF. The CDR3 DNA reads as TGTGCCAGTTCCTCTCAGCAGGGGAATAACAATGAGCAGTTCTTC.

V usage is TRBV4-2 and J usage is TRBJ1-4; 7 bases agree with TRBD1. Germline V lookup: CDR1 LGHNA, CDR2 YNFKEQ. The CDR3 is 17 amino acids. J was trimmed by 2 bases and V by 0 bases; bases with no gene match: 6. Here the CDR3 DNA reads TGTGCCAGCAGCCAAGACCTCGACAGGGCGACTAATGAAAAACTGTTTTTT. Its protein is CASSQDLDRATNEKLFF.

As for this clone: The same CDR3 arises from other DNA sequences in this sample as well. The V and J genes are TRBV5-1 and TRBJ2-5; 7 bases fit TRBD2. The CDR3 covers 14 residues. Unmatched junction bases numbered 5, after V lost 4 bases and J lost 2 bases. CDR1 and CDR2 from the germline V gene are SGHRS and YFSETQ. CDR3 loop: CASSPPGGQETQYF. The CDR3 DNA reads TGCGCCAGCAGCCCCCCGGGGGGACAAGAGACCCAGTACTTC.

The V gene is TRBV27, the J gene TRBJ2-1; 13 bases align to TRBD2. The CDR3 consists of 16 residues. CDR1 and CDR2 (germline): MNHEY, SMNVEV (reference sequence). The trim removed 5 bases at V and 4 bases at J, leaving 5 bases unmatched. The CDR3 spells CASSTSGGAGYNEQFF. In nucleotides, the CDR3 is TGTGCCAGCAGTACTAGCGGGGGGGCCGGTTACAATGAGCAGTTCTTC.

This rearrangement joins TRBV10-3 to TRBJ2-3, with D possibly called TRBD1 or TRBD2 (5 bases each). Trimming left V 6 bases short and J 3 bases short, with 13 bases between. This CDR3 is built from 14 residues. The germline CDR1 and CDR2 sequences are ENHRY and SYGVKD. The CDR3 region is CAIRTGTRTDTQYF. The CDR3, as DNA: TGTGCCATCAGGACCGGGACCAGGACAGATACGCAGTATTTT.

The CDR3 nucleotides are TGTGCCAGCAGCCCCCGCGGGCGCTTGAACACTGAAGCTTTCTTT. Residues: CASSPRGRLNTEAFF. The chain recombines TRBV28 with TRBJ1-1, with D uncertain. There are 15 residues in the CDR3. Germline CDR1 MDHEN, CDR2 SYDVKM. Trimming cost V 6 bases and J 0 bases, with 14 bases left between them.

The gene calls are TRBV10-3 and TRBJ1-2; 7 bases line up with TRBD1. V lost 6 bases, J lost 0 bases, and 10 bases stayed unmatched. The CDR3 extends over 16 amino acids. The germline gives CDR1 ENHRY, CDR2 SYGVKD. The CDR3 DNA reads TGTGCCATCAGCAAACCGGGACAGCGACCTAACTATGGCTACACCTTC. Its translation: CAISKPGQRPNYGYTF.

The genes are TRBV2 and TRBJ1-1; D unclear. Germline V gene sequence: CDR1 SNHLY, CDR2 FYNNEI. Trimming stripped 8 bases from V and 7 bases from J, with 11 bases between. The CDR3 extends over 11 amino acids. The DNA of the CDR3 is TGTGCCAGCCGGTTCTCAATTGAAGCTTTCTTT. Translation gives CASRFSIEAFF.

The rearrangement joins TRBV5-1 to TRBJ2-3; D is unresolved. Germline V gives CDR1 SGHRS, CDR2 YFSETQ. The CDR3 has 14 amino acids. The V and J ends lost 0 bases and 4 bases respectively, with 9 bases between them. CDR3 loop: CASSLGQNPDTQYF. Here the CDR3 DNA reads TGCGCCAGCAGCTTGGGGCAGAACCCAGATACGCAGTATTTT.

The rearrangement joins TRBV6-5 to TRBJ2-7; 8 positions match TRBD2. The CDR3 loop spans 14 amino acids. V was clipped by 6 bases and J by 3 bases; unmatched bases: 7. Germline CDR1 MNHEY, CDR2 SVGAGI. CDR3 region: CASSTKGLDYEQYF. CDR3 nucleotides: TGTGCCAGCAGCACCAAGGGACTAGACTACGAGCAGTACTTC.

This chain connects TRBV7-9 to TRBJ1-1; D is uncertain. Trimming removed 5 bases from V and 4 bases from J, with 14 bases in between. CDR1 is SEHNR and CDR2 is FQNEAQ in the germline V gene (reference sequence). The CDR3 is 14 amino acids. The CDR3 here is CASSPQRAGTEAFF. The CDR3 nucleotides read TGTGCCAGCAGCCCTCAGAGGGCGGGCACTGAAGCTTTCTTT.

The chain links TRBV4-3 to TRBJ2-7; 8 bases are a match to TRBD1. This CDR3 is 14 amino acids long. V lost 4 bases, J lost 7 bases, and 9 bases stayed unmatched. Germline V CDR1 and CDR2: LGHNA, YSLEER. The chain's CDR3 is CASSPDRGYAEQYF. For the CDR3, the DNA is TGCGCCAGCAGCCCAGACAGGGGCTACGCAGAGCAGTACTTC.

This chain links TRBV10-1 with TRBJ2-5, with D possibly being TRBD1 or TRBD2 (5 bases each). Germline values: CDR1 WNHNN, CDR2 SYGVQD (reference sequence). The CDR3 has 12 residues. The V end lost 8 bases, the J end lost 5 bases, and 12 bases lay between the germline ends. The CDR3 DNA follows: TGCGCCAGCGAATGCTGGGGGGAGACCCAGTACTTC. It yields the protein CASECWGETQYF.